This paragraph covers one T cell receptor (beta chain) sequence. As a fraction of the sample, this clonotype is medium-sized (0.01 to 0.1%). Its antigen is not yet known. Base qualities are not provided; no much larger clone lies one nucleotide away. This entry comes from a study of vaccination and CD4 T cells after COVID-19 (dated by TCRdb to 2022 to 2024). Broadly, across the study: Convalescent patients had a positive SARS-CoV-2 result on nasal swab PCR, and of these patients, several had mild disease and one had severe disease. Post-COVID blood samples from convalescent patients were collected a median of around 100 days after diagnosis, with a range of roughly 35 to 180 days. The time from the second vaccine dose to post-vaccine blood sampling had a median of around 72 days and ranged from about 12 to 250 days. Participants got two doses of the Pfizer-BioNTech BNT162b2 vaccine (n=8) or two doses of the Moderna mRNA-1273 vaccine (n=2). In the convalescent cohort there were six males and four females, among whom were two Hispanic individuals, seven Caucasians, two Asians and one multiracial person. For stimulating the cultures, overlapping spike peptide pools were used, derived from SARS-CoV-2 as well as from the common cold coronaviruses HCoV-NL63, HCoV-OC43 and HCoV-229E. In around 9 COVID-19 convalescent patients and a few infection-naive healthy vaccine recipients, researchers compared the spike-specific CD4+ TCR repertoire from before mRNA vaccination with the repertoire from after. In control cultures, a CEFX viral epitope pool was used as positive control, an HIV-1 Nef peptide pool was used as negative control, or no peptide was added. Results and caveats for the whole study, not just this receptor: An increase in the median number of SARS-CoV-2-reactive clonotypes from 21 after infection to roughly 38 after vaccination was observed, but the change was not found to be significant. Among convalescent patients, a median roughly 84% of the SARS-CoV-2-reactive clones seen after vaccination appeared only after vaccination, which suggests priming specific to the vaccine. The study included relatively few convalescent patients and did not analyze early timepoints after natural infection. Of the vaccine-specific clones in convalescent patients, 304 of 307, or nearly all, reacted only to SARS-CoV-2 spike and did not cross-react with common cold coronaviruses.

To prepare the library, PCR was applied. DNA from cultured CD4+ T cells was subjected to TCR sequencing with the Oncomine TCR Beta short-read assay at the Johns Hopkins FTIC core. The QIAamp micro DNA kit was used to extract genomic DNA from the cultured CD4+ T cells. Oncomine TCR Beta libraries made from cultured CD4+ T cells were pooled using unique dual indexes and sequenced on an Illumina iSeq 100. Turning to the authors' computational methods: Non-productive sequences were removed, and CDR3s that did not start with C, did not end with F or W, or were shorter than 7 amino acids were discarded. The MANAFEST web application was used to identify antigen-specific clonotypes by comparing peptide-stimulated wells against reference wells and other culture wells. Positive clones required FDR below 0.05, an odds ratio above 5, and productive frequency above 0.1% in at least two of three replicate wells. Cross-reactive clonotypes were defined as significantly expanded in both SARS-CoV-2 spike wells and at least one common cold coronavirus spike condition. Levenshtein distances (stringdist) and unrooted phylogenetic trees (ape) in R version 3.6.1 were used to assess CDR3 homology. TCRdb took the public reads, trimmed them with fastp at Q25, ran MiXCR for clone calling and kept in-frame beta chains. Rows are unified per CDR3 protein, each entry keeping the most common DNA and genes. TCRdb, not the original authors, processed these V and J calls. The sample table lists 7,500 to 8,500 distinct CDR3 sequences, 21% of them with a count of one. More than 7% of the sample rests with the top ten.

Reading the label with the study, this specimen's treatment or condition is: roughly nine-day PBMC culture with coronavirus spike peptide pools or control peptides (ViraFEST assay). The ViraFEST assay, used in the study, expanded antigen-specific T cells with peptide pools and then identified the expanded clonotypes through TCR sequencing. The convalescent patients' positive SARS-CoV-2 PCR tests fell between March and December 2020, which was before the Alpha, Beta and Delta variants emerged in the United States. Each well held roughly 2 million PBMCs cultured in IMDM containing roughly 5.5% human AB serum and around 9.2 IU/ml IL-2, with approximately 9.2 ug/ml peptide pools added. Half of the culture medium was replaced with fresh IL-2-containing medium on days 3 and 7. After less than twelve days of culture, CD4+ T cells were isolated by negative selection with the EasySep CD4+ T cell isolation kit. PBMCs were separated from whole blood using Ficoll-Paque Plus gradient centrifugation and then either used fresh or cryopreserved at -140C. Each culture condition was generally run in triplicate wells.

The source is a human donor who had recovered from COVID-19. The sample was CD4+ T cells from blood, cultured in vitro, taken after SARS-CoV-2 vaccination.

CDR3 region: CASSESFGRLGEQYF. The sequenced DNA: TGCGCCAGCAGTGAGTCGTTTGGCCGGTTAGGCGAGCAGTACTTC. The V and J segments used are TRBV10-2 and TRBJ2-7, with the D gene not confidently named. Per the germline V gene, WSHSY is the CDR1 and SAAADI is the CDR2. From cysteine to phenylalanine, the CDR3 is 15 amino acids long. The entry retains the CDR3 DNA only, 45 bases that are in frame from base 1. V loses 0 bases, J loses 6 bases, and the germline ends lie 15 bases apart.